The clone carrying this T cell receptor (beta chain) was seen only a few times. Its cognate antigen is unknown. Each cDNA held unique molecular identifiers, and template switching gave it a universal primer site. TCRdb independently ran MiXCR on the 5' RACE reads; one entry per CDR3 protein. The sample gives 1.5 million or so distinct CDR3 sequences, about 31% of which show up once; over 0.25% is in the top ten. This sample was included in a study of identical twins. Trimming shortened V by 6 bases and J by 0 bases, and 17 bases separated the two germline ends. Germline CDR1 is SGHRS and CDR2 is YFSETQ. The CDR3 runs 16 residues. Study-level findings and limits: It was possible that invariant MAIT and iNKT cells partly confounded the zero-insertion analyses.

The chain carries TRBV5-1 and TRBJ2-3; D might be TRBD1 or TRBD2, each matching 5 bases. The clonotype originates from a newborn girl in good health. Sequencing was carried out using cord blood. CDR3 region: CASTLTPGPSTDTQYF. Here the CDR3 DNA reads TGCGCCAGCACCCTGACGCCGGGACCTAGCACAGATACGCAGTATTTT.